This record looks at one T cell receptor (beta chain) sequence and its context. The identical CDR3 is also encoded by other nucleotide sequences in the sample. Generated by immunoSEQ multiplex PCR, the TCRdb table keeps only in-frame clones and is missing some. The sample lists a few million clones, 92% occurring once. In germline, CDR1 is SGHRS, CDR2 YFSETQ. CDR3 length: 14 amino acids. The V and J ends lost 4 bases and 4 bases, in that order; junction bases with no gene match: 4. These data originate in a study of shared clonotypes between healthy human individuals. Every donor was a Caucasian adult from Nashville, Tennessee.

Sequenced: naive CD4+ T cells from PBMCs. Described subset: CD45RA+ positively selected. This sequence was found in a man aged 18 to 30 in good health. Some clones in this sample may be carry-over from other donors' samples. The rearrangement links TRBV5-1 to TRBJ1-5, with 8 nucleotides matching TRBD1. Here the CDR3 DNA reads TGCGCCAGCAGCCCGGGACAGGTAAATCAGCCCCAGCATTTT. This translates into CASSPGQVNQPQHF.